A single sample gave rise to the 25 T cell receptor beta chains below, sequenced in a study of blood T cell repertoires in COVID-19. This table comes from immunoSEQ multiplex PCR, and its TCRdb copy is limited to in-frame clones, with some not included. Found here are 55,000 to 80,000 clones, approximately 85% of them singletons; the top ten hold roughly 12%. The sample comprised peripheral blood. The origin of the receptors is a human donor in a cohort sampled during active COVID-19.

V and J are TRBV4-1 and TRBJ2-1; 9 bases agree with TRBD2. Germline V gives CDR1 MGHRA, CDR2 YSYEKL. The V gene end was trimmed by 6 bases and the J gene end by 4 bases; junction bases not matched to a gene: 7. The CDR3 consists of 15 residues. CDR3 residues: CASSRDSGGYNEQFF. CDR3 nucleotides: TGCGCCAGCAGTCGGGACAGCGGGGGGTACAATGAGCAGTTCTTC.

The V call is TRBV3-1 (or the pseudogene TRBV3-2), the J call TRBJ2-5; possible D gene TRBD2, 6 bases. The V and J ends lost 2 bases and 3 bases respectively, with 13 bases between them. The CDR3 spans 15 residues. Germline V gene lookup returns CDR1 LGHDT and CDR2 YNNKEL (reference sequence). The CDR3 here is CASSQLRGFKETQYF. For the CDR3, the DNA is TGTGCCAGCAGCCAACTTCGGGGGTTTAAAGAGACCCAGTACTTC.

V and J are TRBV7-9 and TRBJ1-1; D unresolved. This CDR3 spans 11 amino acids. Germline CDR1 reads SEHNR; CDR2 reads FQNEAQ (reference sequence). Trimming took off 6 bases at V and 6 bases at J, with 8 bases between the two ends. The CDR3 loop reads CASSEIAEAFF. DNA of the CDR3: TGTGCCAGCAGTGAGATCGCTGAAGCTTTCTTT.

This chain joins TRBV7-9 and TRBJ2-2; 10 bases agree with TRBD2. V lost 5 bases and J lost 2; bases outside the gene matches: 8. The CDR3 totals 17 residues. Germline CDR1 is SEHNR and CDR2 is FQNEAQ (reference sequence). The CDR3 DNA reads as TGTGCCAGCAGCCCGTGGACTAGCGGATACAACACCGGGGAGCTGTTTTTT. Protein sequence: CASSPWTSGYNTGELFF.

The chain uses TRBV7-7 and TRBJ2-3; TRBD2 aligns across 13 bases. Unmatched junction bases numbered 4, after V lost 6 bases and J lost 4 bases. Germline loops: CDR1 SSHAT, CDR2 FNYEAQ (reference sequence). The CDR3 covers 15 residues. CDR3 sequence: CASSETSGGSDTQYF. DNA for the CDR3: TGTGCCAGCAGTGAGACTAGCGGGGGGTCAGATACGCAGTATTTT.

A few counts support this clone. The chain uses TRBV5-4 and TRBJ1-2; D may be TRBD1 (5 bases). This CDR3 contains 14 residues. Germline V CDR1 and CDR2: SGHNT, YYREEE (reference sequence). V lost 2 bases and J 3 bases, leaving 11 bases between the germline ends. For the CDR3, the DNA is TGTGCCAGCAGCTTAGGGGTTACGGACTATGGCTACACCTTC. This encodes CASSLGVTDYGYTF.

The gene calls are TRBV27 and TRBJ1-2; D gene ambiguous. CDR1 and CDR2 from the germline V gene are MNHEY and SMNVEV (reference sequence). The CDR3 is 15 amino acids. Trimming left V 1 base short and J 6 bases short, with 15 bases between. CDR3 nucleotide sequence: TGTGCCAGCAGTTTATTGCCAGCGAATACTCATGGCTACACCTTC. Amino acid sequence: CASSLLPANTHGYTF.

In this sample, this clone turned up a few times. This sequence joins TRBV29-1 and TRBJ1-2; no clear D gene. Germline V gene lookup returns CDR1 SQVTM and CDR2 ANQGSEA. The CDR3 has 11 residues. Trimming shortened V by 5 bases and J by 8 bases, and 12 bases separated the two germline ends. CDR3 bases: TGCAGCGTTCGTAGCTTCGGGGGCTACACCTTC. Amino acids: CSVRSFGGYTF.

The chain combines TRBV5-4 with TRBJ2-2, with D hard to call. This CDR3 is built from 15 residues. Germline V gives CDR1 SGHNT, CDR2 YYREEE (reference sequence). The V gene lost 0 bases and the J gene lost 3 bases, with 9 bases spanning the gap. CDR3 DNA: TGTGCCAGCAGCTTGGGGGCCGTTCACACCGGGGAGCTGTTTTTT. Its protein is CASSLGAVHTGELFF.

The sample holds a few counts of this clone. The DNA for the CDR3 is TGTGCCAGCAGCCTACGGACAGGGATTAGTGGAAACACCATATATTTT. It translates to CASSLRTGISGNTIYF. The V gene is TRBV3-1 (or the pseudogene TRBV3-2), the J gene TRBJ1-3; 8 bases fit TRBD1. The V and J ends lost 4 bases and 3 bases, in that order; junction bases with no gene match: 8. Germline V gives CDR1 LGHDT, CDR2 YNNKEL (reference sequence). The CDR3 spans 16 residues.

This chain joins TRBV7-9 and TRBJ1-2; the D gene is possibly TRBD1 (6 bases). Trimming removed 5 bases at V and 1 base at J, with 14 bases between. Germline loops: CDR1 SEHNR, CDR2 FQNEAQ (reference sequence). There are 15 residues in the CDR3. CDR3: CASSTRQAFNYGYTF. The CDR3 DNA is TGTGCCAGCAGCACCCGACAGGCTTTTAACTATGGCTACACCTTC.

The gene calls are TRBV5-1 and TRBJ2-2, with TRBD1 matching over 8 bases. Germline V gives CDR1 SGHRS, CDR2 YFSETQ. CDR3 size: 16 residues. The junction had 4 bases not matched to a gene; V was cut back by 2 bases and J by 1 base. The DNA of the CDR3 is TGCGCCAGCAGCTTATTGACAGGGGTGAACACCGGGGAGCTGTTTTTT. It encodes CASSLLTGVNTGELFF.

This chain joins TRBV27 and TRBJ2-3; D might be TRBD2 (5 bases). There are 16 residues in the CDR3. Trimming took off 3 bases at V and 1 base at J, with 14 bases between the two ends. Germline V gene data show CDR1 as MNHEY and CDR2 as SMNVEV (reference sequence). The CDR3 reads CASSFVRFGGTDTQYF. The CDR3 DNA reads TGTGCCAGCAGTTTCGTTAGGTTCGGGGGCACAGATACGCAGTATTTT.

This clone was picked up a small number of times. This chain connects TRBV5-4 to TRBJ1-6; tentative D call: TRBD1 (6 bases). V dropped 2 bases and J dropped 6 bases, with 6 bases sitting between them. The length of the CDR3 is 13 residues. The germline V gene encodes CDR1 SGHNT and CDR2 YYREEE (reference sequence). Written as DNA, the CDR3 is TGTGCCAGCAGCTTACAGGGTAATTCACCCCTCCACTTT. Its translation: CASSLQGNSPLHF.

The V gene is TRBV6-5, the J gene TRBJ2-6, with 9 bases matching TRBD1. Germline lookup yields CDR1 MNHEY and CDR2 SVGAGI. The CDR3 extends over 12 amino acids. Trimming removed 8 bases from V and 12 bases from J; junction bases left unmatched: 5. In nucleotides, the CDR3 is TGTGCCAGCCGGACAGGGGAGCTCGTCCTGACTTTC. Translated: CASRTGELVLTF.

The chain couples TRBV3-1 (or the pseudogene TRBV3-2) to TRBJ2-7; 8 positions match TRBD1. The CDR3 is 14 residues long. J gave up 1 base and V 4 bases, and 3 bases lay outside the gene matches. Per germline, CDR1 LGHDT and CDR2 YNNKEL (reference sequence). The CDR3 DNA is TGTGCCAGCAGCCCCGGGACAGGATCCTACGAGCAGTACGTC. It specifies CASSPGTGSYEQYV.

This chain connects TRBV6-4 to TRBJ1-1; 12 bases agree with TRBD1. This CDR3 contains 16 residues. CDR1 is MRHNA and CDR2 is SNTAGT in the germline V gene. V was clipped by 5 bases and J by 3 bases; unmatched bases: 7. The CDR3 DNA is TGTGCCAGCAGTAAGGGACAGGGGGCCGGGGACACTGAAGCTTTCTTT. It encodes CASSKGQGAGDTEAFF.

This chain joins TRBV5-1 and TRBJ2-7, with TRBD1 matching 9 bases. Germline loops: CDR1 SGHRS, CDR2 YFSETQ. This CDR3 is built from 15 residues. V trimming: 0 bases; J trimming: 7 bases; junction bases outside the gene matches: 8. DNA of the CDR3: TGCGCCAGCAGCTTGGGTGGGACAGGGTGGAGGGAGCAGTACTTC. Its translation is CASSLGGTGWREQYF.

CDR3 amino acids: CASSLVWTGGNEQFF. CDR3 in DNA: TGTGCCAGCAGTTTAGTTTGGACAGGGGGCAATGAGCAGTTCTTC. J is TRBJ2-1 and V is TRBV27; 10 bases are shared with TRBD1. The junction had 4 bases not matched to a gene; V was cut back by 2 bases and J by 6 bases. Germline V gives CDR1 MNHEY, CDR2 SMNVEV (reference sequence). This CDR3 has 15 residues.

This clone was picked up one time. This chain joins TRBV15 and TRBJ2-3; 7 bases map to TRBD1. Germline CDR1 is LNHNV and CDR2 is YYDKDF (reference sequence). Trimming cost V 7 bases and J 2 bases; bases outside gene matches: 3. The CDR3 is made up of 13 amino acids. CDR3 DNA sequence: TGTGCCACCAAACAGGGGACCACAGATACGCAGTATTTT. Protein: CATKQGTTDTQYF.

V and J are TRBV29-1 and TRBJ2-2; tentatively, D is TRBD1 (6 bases). The CDR3 length is 14 residues. V gave up 6 bases and J gave up 2 bases, with 13 bases separating them. Germline V lookup: CDR1 SQVTM, CDR2 ANQGSEA. The chain's CDR3 is CSVRTVRNTGELFF. The CDR3 nucleotides are TGCAGCGTGAGGACAGTTCGAAACACCGGGGAGCTGTTTTTT.

The chain is built from TRBV7-2 and TRBJ1-5, with D unresolved. The CDR3 contains 13 residues. Germline lookup yields CDR1 SGHTA and CDR2 FQGNSA. V lost 4 bases to trimming and J lost 9 bases, with 13 bases between them. CDR3 loop: CASSSRAEGPQHF. In DNA, the CDR3 is TGTGCCAGCAGCTCGAGAGCGGAGGGGCCCCAGCATTTT.

This chain links TRBV15 with TRBJ1-4; D possibly corresponds to TRBD1 (5 bases). CDR3 size: 16 residues. V was cut by 0 bases and J by 3 bases, with 11 bases left in between. Germline V gives CDR1 LNHNV, CDR2 YYDKDF (reference sequence). CDR3 loop: CATSREGQGPNEKLFF. Written as DNA, the CDR3 is TGTGCCACCAGCAGAGAAGGGCAGGGCCCTAATGAAAAACTGTTTTTT. Full variable domain (missing parts from reference TRBV15 and TRBJ1-4): DAMVIQNPRYQVTQFGKPVTLSCSQTLNHNVMYWYQQKSSQAPKLLFHYYDKDFNNEADTPDNFQSRRPNTSFCFLDIRSPGLGDTAMYLCATSREGQGPNEKLFFGSGTQLSVL.

The rearrangement joins TRBV27 to TRBJ2-6; weak D call: TRBD1 (6 bases). Germline assignment: CDR1 MNHEY and CDR2 SMNVEV (reference sequence). The V end lost 1 base, the J end lost 3 bases, and 10 bases lay between the germline ends. CDR3 length: 16 amino acids. CDR3 in DNA: TGTGCCAGCAGTTTATTAGGGGGTTTTGGGGCCAACGTCCTGACTTTC. Amino acids: CASSLLGGFGANVLTF. The full variable domain, completed using reference TRBV27 and TRBJ2-6, is EAQVTQNPRYLITVTGKKLTVTCSQNMNHEYMSWYRQDPGLGLRQIYYSMNVEVTDKGDVPEGYKVSRKEKRNFPLILESPSPNQTSLYFCASSLLGGFGANVLTFGAGSRLTVL.

The chain links TRBV5-1 to TRBJ1-1; 9 positions agree with TRBD1. Germline values: CDR1 SGHRS, CDR2 YFSETQ. This CDR3 is 14 amino acids long. The V and J ends lost 3 bases and 1 base, in that order; junction bases with no gene match: 1. CDR3 bases: TGCGCCAGCAGCTCGGGACAGGGGAACACTGAAGCTTTCTTT. The encoded protein is CASSSGQGNTEAFF.